This T cell receptor beta chain was sequenced during a study of CXCR3-negative and CXCR3-positive naive CD8 T cells. Study background: Across all libraries, TRB reads numbered some 140 million, with about 1.5 +/- 0.3 million in each library. Study conclusions and caveats: With respect to TRBV-TRBJ usage, naive CXCR3-negative and CXCR3-positive cells were similar; memory differed. Both naive subsets showed comparably high diversity, and memory CD8+ cells showed much lower diversity.

Looked up from germline, CDR1 is SGHTA and CDR2 is FQGNSA. The CDR3 runs 13 residues. 5' RACE that incorporated UMI labels was used to prepare the TRB cDNA libraries. TCRdb reprocessed the 5' RACE reads and keeps a single row for each CDR3 protein, giving no DNA. Seen in this sample are 30,000 to 40,000 distinct CDR3 sequences; the ten most common clones hold about 14%. Of note for this clonotype: Its antigen remains unknown.

The sample taken for sequencing was memory CD8+ T cells from blood. The sequence came from a human donor in good health. Some clones in this sample may be carry-over from other donors' samples. The chain carries TRBV7-2 and TRBJ2-5; without DNA, the TCRdb call of TRBD1 cannot be checked. The CDR3 loop is CASSLGRGGAQYF. Filled out from reference TRBV7-2 and TRBJ2-5, the complete variable domain reads GAGVSQSPSNKVTEKGKDVELRCDPISGHTALYWYRQSLGQGLEFLIYFQGNSAPDKSGLPSDRFSAERTGGSVSTLTIQRTQQEDSAVYLCASSLGRGGAQYFGPGTRLLVL.